This paragraph reports one T cell receptor (beta chain). The table came from immunoSEQ multiplex PCR; TCRdb's copy has only in-frame clones and leaves some out. The table has approximately 53,000 clones, 80% to 85% seen once. This specimen comes from a study of blood T cell repertoires in COVID-19. This TCR derives from a woman of 80 years or more with COVID-19, enrolled during active disease. Sequenced sample: peripheral blood.

The CDR3 region is CASSLDYGANVLTF. The CDR3, as DNA: TGTGCCAGCAGCTTAGATTATGGGGCCAACGTCCTGACTTTC. V is TRBV11-2 and J is TRBJ2-6; D ambiguous. CDR1 is SGHAT, CDR2 FQNNGV, per germline. The germline V and J ends were trimmed by 0 bases and 3 bases, with 3 bases remaining between them. This CDR3 comprises 14 residues.